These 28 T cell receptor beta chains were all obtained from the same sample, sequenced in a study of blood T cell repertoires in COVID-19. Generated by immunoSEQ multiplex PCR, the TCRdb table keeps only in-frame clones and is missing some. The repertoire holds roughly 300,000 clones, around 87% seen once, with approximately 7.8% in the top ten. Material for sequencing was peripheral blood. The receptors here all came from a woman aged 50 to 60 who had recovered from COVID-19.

In nucleotides, the CDR3 is TGTGCCAGCAGTCTATTACTAGCGGGCAATGAGCAGTTCTTC. Protein sequence: CASSLLLAGNEQFF. The chain recombines TRBV14 with TRBJ2-1; 9 nucleotides agree with TRBD2. The ends lost 6 bases at V and 6 bases at J; junction bases unmatched: 6. Per the germline V gene, CDR1 is SGHDN and CDR2 is FVKESK. This CDR3 has 14 amino acids.

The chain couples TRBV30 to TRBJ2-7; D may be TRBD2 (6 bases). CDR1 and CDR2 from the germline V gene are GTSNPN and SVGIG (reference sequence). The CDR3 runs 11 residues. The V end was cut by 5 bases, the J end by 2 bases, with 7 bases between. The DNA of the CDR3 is TGTGCCTGGGGGACTGCCTACGAGCAGTACTTC. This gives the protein CAWGTAYEQYF.

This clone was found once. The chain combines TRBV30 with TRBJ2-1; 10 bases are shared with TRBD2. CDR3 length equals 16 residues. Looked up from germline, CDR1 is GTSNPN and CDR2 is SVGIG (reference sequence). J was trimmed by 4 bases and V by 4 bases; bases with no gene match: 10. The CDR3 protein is CAWNIPGLAPYNEQFF. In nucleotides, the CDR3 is TGTGCCTGGAACATTCCGGGACTAGCGCCTTACAATGAGCAGTTCTTC.

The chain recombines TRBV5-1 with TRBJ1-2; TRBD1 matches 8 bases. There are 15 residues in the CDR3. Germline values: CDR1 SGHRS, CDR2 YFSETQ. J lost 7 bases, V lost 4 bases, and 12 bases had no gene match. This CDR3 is CASSQTGEGVFGYTF. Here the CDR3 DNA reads TGCGCCAGCAGCCAGACAGGGGAGGGAGTCTTTGGCTACACCTTC.

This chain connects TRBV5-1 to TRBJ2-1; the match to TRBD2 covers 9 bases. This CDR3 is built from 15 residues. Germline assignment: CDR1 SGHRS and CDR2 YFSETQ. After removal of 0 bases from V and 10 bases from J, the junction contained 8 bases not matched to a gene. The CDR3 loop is CASSLVGLAGQEQFF. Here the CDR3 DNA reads TGCGCCAGCAGCTTGGTCGGTCTAGCGGGACAAGAGCAGTTCTTC.

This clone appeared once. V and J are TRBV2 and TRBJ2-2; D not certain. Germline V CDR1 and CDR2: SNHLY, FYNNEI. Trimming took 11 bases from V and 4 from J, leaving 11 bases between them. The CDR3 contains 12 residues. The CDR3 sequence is CAGRRITGELFF. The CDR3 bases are TGTGCCGGCCGTCGTATCACCGGGGAGCTGTTTTTT.

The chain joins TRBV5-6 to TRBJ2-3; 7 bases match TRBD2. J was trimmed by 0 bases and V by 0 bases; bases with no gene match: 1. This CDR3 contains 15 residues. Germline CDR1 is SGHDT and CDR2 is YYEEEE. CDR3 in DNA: TGTGCCAGCAGCTTGGGCGGGGGTAGCACAGATACGCAGTATTTT. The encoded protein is CASSLGGGSTDTQYF.

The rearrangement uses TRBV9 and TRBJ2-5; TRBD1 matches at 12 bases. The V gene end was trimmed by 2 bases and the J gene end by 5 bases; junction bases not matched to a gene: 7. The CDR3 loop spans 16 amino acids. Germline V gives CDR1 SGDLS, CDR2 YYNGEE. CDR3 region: CASSVSGQGAWETQYF. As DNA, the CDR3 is TGTGCCAGCAGCGTTTCGGGACAGGGGGCCTGGGAGACCCAGTACTTC.

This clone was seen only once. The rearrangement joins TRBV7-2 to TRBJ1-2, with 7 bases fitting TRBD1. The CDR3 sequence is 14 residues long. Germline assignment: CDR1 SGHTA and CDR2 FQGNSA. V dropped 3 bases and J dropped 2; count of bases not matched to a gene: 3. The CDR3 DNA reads TGTGCCAGCAGCTTCCCGGGACAGAACTATGGCTACACCTTC. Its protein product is CASSFPGQNYGYTF.

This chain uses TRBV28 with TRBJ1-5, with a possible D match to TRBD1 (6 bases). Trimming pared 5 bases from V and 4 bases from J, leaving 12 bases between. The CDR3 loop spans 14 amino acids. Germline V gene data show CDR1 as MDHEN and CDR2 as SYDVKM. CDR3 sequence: CASSPHRDNQPQHF. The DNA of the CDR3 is TGTGCCAGCAGTCCTCACAGGGATAATCAGCCCCAGCATTTT.

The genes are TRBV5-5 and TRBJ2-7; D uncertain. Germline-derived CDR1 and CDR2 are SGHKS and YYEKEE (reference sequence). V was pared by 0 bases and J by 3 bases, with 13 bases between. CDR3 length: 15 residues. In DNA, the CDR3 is TGTGCCAGCAGCTTGGCGTTCCTCCGCTACTACGAGCAGTACTTC. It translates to CASSLAFLRYYEQYF.

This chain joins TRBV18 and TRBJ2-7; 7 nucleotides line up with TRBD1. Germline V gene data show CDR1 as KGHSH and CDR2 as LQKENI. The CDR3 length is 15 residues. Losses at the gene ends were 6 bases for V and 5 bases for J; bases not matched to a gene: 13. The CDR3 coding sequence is TGTGCCAGCTCCCCCGTTTTCCAGGGGGAACACGAGCAGTACTTC. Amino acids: CASSPVFQGEHEQYF.

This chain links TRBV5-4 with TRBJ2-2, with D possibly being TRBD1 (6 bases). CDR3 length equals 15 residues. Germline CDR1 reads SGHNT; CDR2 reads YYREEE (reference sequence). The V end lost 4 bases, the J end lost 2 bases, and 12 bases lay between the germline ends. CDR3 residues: CASSVGTPNTGELFF. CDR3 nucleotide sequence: TGTGCCAGCAGCGTGGGGACACCAAACACCGGGGAGCTGTTTTTT.

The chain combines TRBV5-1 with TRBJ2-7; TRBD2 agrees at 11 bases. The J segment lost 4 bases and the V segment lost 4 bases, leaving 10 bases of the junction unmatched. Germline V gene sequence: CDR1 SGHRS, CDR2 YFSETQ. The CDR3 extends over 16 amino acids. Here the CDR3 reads CASSDRVAGGTYEQYF. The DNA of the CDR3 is TGCGCCAGCAGCGACAGAGTAGCGGGGGGGACATACGAGCAGTACTTC.

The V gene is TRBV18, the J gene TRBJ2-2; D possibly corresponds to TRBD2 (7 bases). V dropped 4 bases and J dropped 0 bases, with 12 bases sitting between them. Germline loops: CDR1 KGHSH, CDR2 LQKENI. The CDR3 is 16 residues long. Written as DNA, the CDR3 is TGTGCCAGCTCACTAAACGGGGGGCCGAACACCGGGGAGCTGTTTTTT. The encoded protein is CASSLNGGPNTGELFF.

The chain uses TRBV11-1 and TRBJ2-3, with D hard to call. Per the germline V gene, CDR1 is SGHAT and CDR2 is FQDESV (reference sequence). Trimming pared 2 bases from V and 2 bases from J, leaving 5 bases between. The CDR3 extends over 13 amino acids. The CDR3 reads CASSLFFTDTQYF. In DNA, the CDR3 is TGTGCCAGCAGCTTATTCTTCACAGATACGCAGTATTTT.

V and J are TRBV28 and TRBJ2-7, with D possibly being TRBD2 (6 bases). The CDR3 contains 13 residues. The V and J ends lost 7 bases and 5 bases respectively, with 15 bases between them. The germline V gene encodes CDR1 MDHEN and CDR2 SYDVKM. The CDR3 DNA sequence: TGTGCCAGCACCTTGGGGGGTGTGAACGAGCAGTACTTC. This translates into CASTLGGVNEQYF.

The CDR3 loop reads CASSGGTSGTRADTQYF. The CDR3 DNA sequence: TGTGCCAGCAGCGGGGGGACTAGCGGGACCAGGGCAGATACGCAGTATTTT. This chain joins TRBV9 and TRBJ2-3; TRBD2 matches at 13 bases. Germline lookup yields CDR1 SGDLS and CDR2 YYNGEE. This CDR3 is built from 17 residues. Trimming at V came to 3 bases and at J to 4 bases, leaving 8 bases not matched to a gene.

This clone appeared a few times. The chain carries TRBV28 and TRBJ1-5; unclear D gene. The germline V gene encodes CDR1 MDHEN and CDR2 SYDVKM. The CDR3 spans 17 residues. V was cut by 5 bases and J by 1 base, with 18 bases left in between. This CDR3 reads CASSPATGMMSNQPQHF. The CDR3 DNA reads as TGTGCCAGCAGTCCGGCGACGGGGATGATGAGCAATCAGCCCCAGCATTTT. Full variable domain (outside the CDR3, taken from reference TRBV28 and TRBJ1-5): DVKVTQSSRYLVKRTGEKVFLECVQDMDHENMFWYRQDPGLGLRLIYFSYDVKMKEKGDIPEGYSVSREKKERFSLILESASTNQTSMYLCASSPATGMMSNQPQHFGDGTRLSIL.

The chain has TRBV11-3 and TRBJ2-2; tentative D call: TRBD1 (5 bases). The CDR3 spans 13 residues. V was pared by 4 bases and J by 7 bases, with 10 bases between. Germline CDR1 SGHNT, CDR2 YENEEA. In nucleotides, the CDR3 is TGTGCCAGCAGCTCGCAGGGTGTCGGGGAGCTGTTTTTT. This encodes CASSSQGVGELFF.

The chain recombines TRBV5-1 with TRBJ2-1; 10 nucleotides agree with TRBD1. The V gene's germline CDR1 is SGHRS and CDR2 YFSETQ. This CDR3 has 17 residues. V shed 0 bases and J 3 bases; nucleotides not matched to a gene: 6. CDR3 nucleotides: TGCGCCAGCAGCTTGGGAGACAGGGGGCAGCGCTACAATGAGCAGTTCTTC. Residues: CASSLGDRGQRYNEQFF.

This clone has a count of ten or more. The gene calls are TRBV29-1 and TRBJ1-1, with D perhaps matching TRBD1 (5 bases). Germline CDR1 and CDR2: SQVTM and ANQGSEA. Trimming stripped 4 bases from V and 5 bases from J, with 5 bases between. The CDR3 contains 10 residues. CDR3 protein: CSVGQTEAFF. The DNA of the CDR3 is TGCAGCGTTGGACAGACTGAAGCTTTCTTT.

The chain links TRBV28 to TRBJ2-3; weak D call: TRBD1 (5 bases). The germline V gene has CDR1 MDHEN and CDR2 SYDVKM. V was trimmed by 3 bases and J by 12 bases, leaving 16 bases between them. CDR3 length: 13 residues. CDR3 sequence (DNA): TGTGCCAGCAGTTTCATCAGGGCAAGAATACAGTATTTT. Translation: CASSFIRARIQYF.

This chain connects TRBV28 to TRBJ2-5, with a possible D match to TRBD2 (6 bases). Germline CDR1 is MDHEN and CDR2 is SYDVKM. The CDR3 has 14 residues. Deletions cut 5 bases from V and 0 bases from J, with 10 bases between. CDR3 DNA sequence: TGTGCCAGCAGTCCACCGGGGGACCAAGAGACCCAGTACTTC. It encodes CASSPPGDQETQYF.

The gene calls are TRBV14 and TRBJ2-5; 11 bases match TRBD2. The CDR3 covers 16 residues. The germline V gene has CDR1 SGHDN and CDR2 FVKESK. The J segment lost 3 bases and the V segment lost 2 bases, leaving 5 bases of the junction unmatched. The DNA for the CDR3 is TGTGCCAGCAGCCAATTAGCGGGAGGGGTAGAAGAGACCCAGTACTTC. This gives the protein CASSQLAGGVEETQYF.

The CDR3 protein is CAWGEGYNEQFF. CDR3 coding DNA: TGTGCCTGGGGAGAGGGGTACAATGAGCAGTTCTTC. The chain uses TRBV30 and TRBJ2-1, with D tentatively TRBD1 or TRBD2 (5 bases each). The CDR3 extends over 12 amino acids. The germline V gene has CDR1 GTSNPN and CDR2 SVGIG (reference sequence). The ends were cut back, 5 bases at V and 4 bases at J, with 9 bases in the middle.

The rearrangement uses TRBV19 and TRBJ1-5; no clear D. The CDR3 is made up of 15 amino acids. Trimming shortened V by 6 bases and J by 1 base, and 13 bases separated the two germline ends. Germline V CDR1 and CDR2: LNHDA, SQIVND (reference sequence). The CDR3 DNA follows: TGTGCCAGTAGAATGAGAGCGGGAAGCAATCAGCCCCAGCATTTT. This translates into CASRMRAGSNQPQHF. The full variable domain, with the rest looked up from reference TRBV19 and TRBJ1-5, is DGGITQSPKYLFRKEGQNVTLSCEQNLNHDAMYWYRQDPGQGLRLIYYSQIVNDFQKGDIAEGYSVSREKKESFPLTVTSAQKNPTAFYLCASRMRAGSNQPQHFGDGTRLSIL.

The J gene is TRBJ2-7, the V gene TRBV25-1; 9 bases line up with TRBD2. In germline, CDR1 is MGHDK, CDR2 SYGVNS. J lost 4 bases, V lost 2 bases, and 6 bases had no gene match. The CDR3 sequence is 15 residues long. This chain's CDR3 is CASSESLAGRYEQYF. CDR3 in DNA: TGTGCCAGCAGTGAAAGCCTAGCGGGGCGATACGAGCAGTACTTC.